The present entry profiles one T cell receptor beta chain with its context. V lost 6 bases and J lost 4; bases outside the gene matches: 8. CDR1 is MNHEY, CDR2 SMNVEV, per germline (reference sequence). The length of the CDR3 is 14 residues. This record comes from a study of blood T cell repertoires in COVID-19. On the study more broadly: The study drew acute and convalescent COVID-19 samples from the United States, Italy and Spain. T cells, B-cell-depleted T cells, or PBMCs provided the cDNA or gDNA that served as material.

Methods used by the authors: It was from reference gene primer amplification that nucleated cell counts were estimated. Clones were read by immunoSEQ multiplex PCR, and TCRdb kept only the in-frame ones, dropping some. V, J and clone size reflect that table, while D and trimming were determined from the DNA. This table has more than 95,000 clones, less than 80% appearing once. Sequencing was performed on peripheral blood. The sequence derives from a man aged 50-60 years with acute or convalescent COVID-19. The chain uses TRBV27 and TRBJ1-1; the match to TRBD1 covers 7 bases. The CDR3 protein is CASSPVAGGTEAFF. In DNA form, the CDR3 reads TGTGCCAGCAGCCCCGTGGCAGGGGGCACTGAAGCTTTCTTT.